Detailed here is one TCR beta chain. There is no known antigen for this receptor. Base qualities are missing; no much larger clone stands one base away. This sample is drawn from a study of blood T cell repertoires in COVID-19 (dated by TCRdb to 2020 to 2022). Turning to the overall study: Samples covering the acute and convalescent phases of COVID-19 were provided by collaborators in the United States, Italy and Spain. The material from the prospective study consisted of cDNA or gDNA derived from T cells, B-cell-depleted T cells, or PBMCs. The dataset comprised deeply sampled blood TCRbeta repertoires from subjects exposed to, actively infected with, or recovered from COVID-19. A freely available public database, intended as a resource for researchers studying the immune response to SARS-CoV-2, is where the repertoires were released. The samples were drawn from two sources: the first 160 participants of the ongoing ImmuneRACE study, and over 1,000 subjects contributed by 6 global collaborators. The sample metadata nearly always contained a de-identified subject ID, COVID-19 status, age in years and sex. Where HLA class I and class II types were available, the types were taken from metadata supplied by the sample provider, not from assay-based typing.

TCRbeta CDR3 regions were amplified from genomic DNA using the immunoSEQ Assay, a bias-controlled multiplex PCR. Per the authors' processing: Within the assay, amplification of reference gene primers was used to estimate how many nucleated cells each sample contained. Sequence reads were collapsed and filtered to measure the absolute abundance of every unique TCRbeta CDR3 rearrangement. For each sample, productive Simpson clonality was calculated as the square root of Simpson's diversity index across productive rearrangements. This is the immuneACCESS table as TCRdb keeps it, with only in-frame sequences that have V and J called. A part of the clones is gone; compared with another copy, unresolved V genes explain less than half, and the rest is unexplained. V, J and clone size are those of that table, while D and trimming were read from the DNA. In this sample the table shows approximately 200,000 clones, roughly 88% of which occur a single time. The ten largest clones represent approximately 9.9% of the sample.

The investigation overall reported the following: The amount of clinical and demographic metadata varied by source and participant and was provided uncurated.

The collaborating institutions used their own protocols to collect whole blood in K2EDTA tubes. Collaborator samples were shipped for TCRbeta analysis as frozen whole blood, isolated PBMCs, or DNA extracted from either sample type. This receptor was taken from a human donor with active or convalescent COVID-19. The donor label of this sample is uncertain. Specimen: peripheral blood.

The CDR3 region reads CATSDAGTGVPGELFF. Here is the DNA: TGTGCCACCAGTGATGCCGGGACAGGGGTCCCCGGGGAGCTGTTTTTT. This chain joins TRBV24-1 to TRBJ2-2, with TRBD1 identical over 10 junction bases. CDR1 KGHDR and CDR2 SFDVKD are derived from the germline V gene. CDR3 length: 16 amino acids, cysteine to phenylalanine. Only CDR3 DNA is held: 48 bases, read in frame from base 1. Trimming removed 3 bases from V and 6 bases from J; the gene matches leave 6 bases unexplained.